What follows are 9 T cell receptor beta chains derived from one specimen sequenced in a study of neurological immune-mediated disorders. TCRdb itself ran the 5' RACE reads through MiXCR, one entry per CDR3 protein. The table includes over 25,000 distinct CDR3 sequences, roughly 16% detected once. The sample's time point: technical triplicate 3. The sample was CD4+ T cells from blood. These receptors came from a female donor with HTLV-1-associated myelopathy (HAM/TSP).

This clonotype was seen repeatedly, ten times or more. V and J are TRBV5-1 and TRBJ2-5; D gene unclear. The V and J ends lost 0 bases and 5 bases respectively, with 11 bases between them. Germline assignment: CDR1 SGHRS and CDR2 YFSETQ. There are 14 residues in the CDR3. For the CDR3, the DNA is TGCGCCAGCAGCTTGGGGCAGGCCATGGAGACCCAGTACTTC. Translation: CASSLGQAMETQYF.

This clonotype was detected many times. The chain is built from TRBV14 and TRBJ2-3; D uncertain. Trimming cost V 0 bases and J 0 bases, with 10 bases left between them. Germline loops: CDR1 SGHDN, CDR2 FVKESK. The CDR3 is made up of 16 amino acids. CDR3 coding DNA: TGTGCCAGCAGCCAAGATTCGATGGATAGCACAGATACGCAGTATTTT. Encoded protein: CASSQDSMDSTDTQYF.

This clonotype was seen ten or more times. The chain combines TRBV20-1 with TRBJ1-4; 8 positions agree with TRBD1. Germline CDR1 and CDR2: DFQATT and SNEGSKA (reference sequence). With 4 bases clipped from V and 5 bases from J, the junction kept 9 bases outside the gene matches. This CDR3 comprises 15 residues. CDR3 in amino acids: CSAIPGGNYNEKLFF. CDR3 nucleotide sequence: TGCAGTGCTATTCCAGGGGGCAACTACAATGAAAAACTGTTTTTT.

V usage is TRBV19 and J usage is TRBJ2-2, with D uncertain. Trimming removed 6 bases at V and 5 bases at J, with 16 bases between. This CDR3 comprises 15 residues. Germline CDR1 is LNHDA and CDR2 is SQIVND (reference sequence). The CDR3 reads CASRPPITRTGELFF. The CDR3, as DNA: TGTGCCAGTAGACCGCCGATTACGAGGACCGGGGAGCTGTTTTTT.

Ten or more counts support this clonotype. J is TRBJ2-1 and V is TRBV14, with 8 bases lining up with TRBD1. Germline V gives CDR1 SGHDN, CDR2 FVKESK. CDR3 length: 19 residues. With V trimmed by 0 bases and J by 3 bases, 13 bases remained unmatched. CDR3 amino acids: CASSQDISIGTGFYNEQFF. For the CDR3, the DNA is TGTGCCAGCAGCCAAGATATATCGATCGGGACAGGCTTCTACAATGAGCAGTTCTTC.

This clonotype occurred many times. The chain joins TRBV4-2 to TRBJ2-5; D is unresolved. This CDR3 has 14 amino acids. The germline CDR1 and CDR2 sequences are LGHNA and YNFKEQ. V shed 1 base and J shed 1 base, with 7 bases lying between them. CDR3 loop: CASSQVTSQETQYF. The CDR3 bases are TGTGCCAGCAGCCAAGTAACATCCCAAGAGACCCAGTACTTC.

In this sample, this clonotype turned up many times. CDR3 residues: CASSSRQGGSNQPQHF. Here the CDR3 DNA reads TGTGCCAGCAGTTCCAGACAGGGTGGGAGCAATCAGCCCCAGCATTTT. The chain uses TRBV6-5 and TRBJ1-5, with 7 bases lining up with TRBD1. The junction had 7 bases not matched to a gene; V was cut back by 4 bases and J by 1 base. This CDR3 has 16 amino acids. The V gene's germline CDR1 is MNHEY and CDR2 SVGAGI.

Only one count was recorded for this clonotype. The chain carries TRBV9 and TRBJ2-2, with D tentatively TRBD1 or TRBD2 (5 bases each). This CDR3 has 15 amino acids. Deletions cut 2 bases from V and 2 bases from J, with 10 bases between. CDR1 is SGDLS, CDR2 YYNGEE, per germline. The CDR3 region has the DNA TGTGCCAGCAGCGTCCGGGACCTAAACACCGGGGAGCTGTTTTTT. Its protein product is CASSVRDLNTGELFF.

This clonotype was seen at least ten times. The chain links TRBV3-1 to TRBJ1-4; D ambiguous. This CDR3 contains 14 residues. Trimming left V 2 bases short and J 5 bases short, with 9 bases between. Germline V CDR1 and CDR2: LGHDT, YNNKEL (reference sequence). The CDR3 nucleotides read TGTGCCAGCAGCCAACGTGGTGGGAATGAAAAACTGTTTTTT. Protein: CASSQRGGNEKLFF.